This T cell receptor (beta chain) derives from a study of T cells in Graves' hyperthyroidism and ophthalmopathy. Whole-study findings and limits: Most thyroid clonotypes expanded above 0.001 appeared in blood too.

RNA transcripts yielded amplified TCR beta CDR3 regions. RT-PCR in the first round (using the HTBI primer set) targeted the TCR CDR3. TCRdb called the multiplex PCR reads again in MiXCR, with one record for every CDR3 protein. Of hundreds of thousands of distinct CDR3 sequences in the sample, roughly 40% were seen once. The V end was cut by 0 bases, the J end by 0 bases, with 12 bases between. CDR1 and CDR2 from the germline V gene are SQVTM and ANQGSEA. This CDR3 is 15 amino acids long. This clonotype was counted many times. The antigen remains undetermined. V gene TRBV29-1 combines with J gene TRBJ2-7; D gene ambiguous. Sequences were obtained from blood. The sequence was collected from a man aged 18-30 years with Graves' hyperthyroidism. The CDR3 DNA sequence: TGCAGCGTTGAAGATCAACAGACGTCCTCCTACGAGCAGTACTTC. Its translation is CSVEDQQTSSYEQYF.